These 20 T cell receptor beta chains share one sample of origin, sequenced in a study of T-cell reconstitution after alpha-beta-depleted transplantation in children. Unique molecular identifiers were incorporated during preparation of the TCRbeta library. Using its own MiXCR run on the PCR reads, TCRdb lists one record per CDR3 protein. Of 450,000 to 600,000 distinct CDR3 sequences in the sample, approximately 10% were seen once. Sequenced material: PBMCs, taken before TCRalphabeta/CD19-depleted stem cell transplant. The receptor source for this set is a child aged 2 to 15 with inherited bone marrow failure, due to receive a stem cell transplant.

In its sample, this clonotype was seen many times. This chain uses TRBV20-1 with TRBJ2-1; 9 nucleotides line up with TRBD1. The junction had 7 bases not matched to a gene; V was cut back by 8 bases and J by 5 bases. Per the germline V gene, CDR1 is DFQATT and CDR2 is SNEGSKA (reference sequence). The CDR3 has 13 amino acids. This CDR3 reads CSFSGTGNNEQFF. The CDR3 bases are TGCAGTTTTTCCGGGACAGGGAACAATGAGCAGTTCTTC.

At least ten counts were recorded for this clonotype. The chain carries TRBV28 and TRBJ2-7; 9 nucleotides line up with TRBD2. Trimming removed 3 bases from V and 0 bases from J; junction bases left unmatched: 9. Per the germline V gene, CDR1 is MDHEN and CDR2 is SYDVKM. The CDR3 totals 17 residues. CDR3 nucleotides: TGTGCCAGCAGTTTCCCGAGCGGGAGGCCATCCTCCTACGAGCAGTACTTC. Translating it yields CASSFPSGRPSSYEQYF.

This clonotype appeared many times. The chain uses TRBV28 and TRBJ1-5; no firm D call. The CDR3 sequence is 13 residues long. The V end was cut by 6 bases, the J end by 1 base, with 7 bases between. Germline V gene sequence: CDR1 MDHEN, CDR2 SYDVKM. The chain's CDR3 is CASRWESNQPQHF. DNA for the CDR3: TGTGCCAGCAGGTGGGAAAGCAATCAGCCCCAGCATTTT.

This clonotype was counted between two and nine times. The chain is built from TRBV20-1 and TRBJ2-4; 8 nucleotides align to TRBD1. This CDR3 is built from 16 residues. With V trimmed by 0 bases and J by 7 bases, 11 bases remained unmatched. Germline CDR1 DFQATT, CDR2 SNEGSKA (reference sequence). The CDR3: CSARDYATGDGNIQYF. CDR3 in DNA: TGCAGTGCTAGAGATTATGCGACAGGGGATGGCAACATTCAGTACTTC.

This clonotype has a count of ten or more. The V call is TRBV4-3, the J call TRBJ2-7; a possible D gene is TRBD2 (5 bases). Germline loops: CDR1 LGHNA, CDR2 YSLEER. Deletions cut 3 bases from V and 3 bases from J, with 12 bases between. The CDR3 runs to 14 residues. The CDR3 reads CASSHATRGYEQYF. The CDR3 DNA reads as TGCGCCAGCAGCCATGCGACCCGGGGCTACGAGCAGTACTTC.

This clonotype has a count of ten or more. The V call is TRBV29-1, the J call TRBJ2-5; D is unresolved. The V gene's germline CDR1 is SQVTM and CDR2 ANQGSEA. The CDR3 loop spans 13 amino acids. V gave up 4 bases and J gave up 1 base, with 10 bases separating them. In DNA form, the CDR3 reads TGCAGCGTTGGGTATCCCCTCCAAGAGACCCAGTACTTC. This gives the protein CSVGYPLQETQYF. The entire variable domain, with the rest obtained from reference TRBV29-1 and TRBJ2-5, is as follows: SAVISQKPSRDICQRGTSLTIQCQVDSQVTMMFWYRQQPGQSLTLIATANQGSEATYESGFVIDKFPISRPNLTFSTLTVSNMSPEDSSIYLCSVGYPLQETQYFGPGTRLLVL.

This clonotype was seen many times. The gene calls are TRBV5-1 and TRBJ2-3, with D perhaps matching TRBD1 or TRBD2 (6 bases each). Trimming cost V 5 bases and J 6 bases, with 19 bases left between them. The CDR3 runs to 15 residues. From germline, CDR1 is SGHRS and CDR2 YFSETQ. The CDR3: CASRSGAQGTDTQYF. CDR3 sequence (DNA): TGCGCCAGCAGATCGGGGGCCCAGGGAACGGATACGCAGTATTTT.

Ten or more counts support this clonotype. V and J are TRBV24-1 and TRBJ2-3, with a tentative D call TRBD2 (8 bases). Germline CDR1 KGHDR, CDR2 SFDVKD. V was clipped by 1 base and J by 4 bases, with 14 bases between them. The CDR3 is 16 amino acids. In nucleotides, the CDR3 is TGTGCCACCAGTGATTTCGGGAGGGGGCTAGCAGATACGCAGTATTTT. Encoded protein: CATSDFGRGLADTQYF.

To note about this clonotype: A single base separates this from a much larger clone, so it may be a read error. The chain has TRBV12-3 or TRBV12-4 and TRBJ2-3, with 7 nucleotides matching TRBD1. The CDR3 is made up of 15 amino acids. CDR3 amino acids: CASCFGRGSTDTQYF. CDR3 bases: TGTGCCAGCTGTTTCGGCAGGGGGAGCACAGATACGCAGTATTTT.

This clonotype occurred many times. The chain uses TRBV4-1 and TRBJ2-6; D call uncertain. CDR3 size: 15 residues. The germline V gene encodes CDR1 MGHRA and CDR2 YSYEKL. V lost 4 bases, J lost 2 bases, and 9 bases lay in between. This CDR3 reads CASSLKGAGANVLTF. The CDR3 coding sequence is TGCGCCAGCAGCCTGAAAGGAGCTGGGGCCAACGTCCTGACTTTC.

In its sample, this clonotype was seen many times. The CDR3 loop is CASSQDRAEGHLELFF. CDR3 DNA sequence: TGCGCCAGCAGCCAAGATAGGGCTGAAGGGCACTTAGAGCTGTTTTTT. V usage is TRBV4-3 and J usage is TRBJ2-2; D uncertain. V lost 0 bases, J lost 11 bases, and 19 bases lay in between. Germline values: CDR1 LGHNA, CDR2 YSLEER. This CDR3 has 16 amino acids.

This clonotype was observed many times. The chain uses TRBV9 and TRBJ2-1; 16 bases are a match to TRBD2. V lost 1 base to trimming and J lost 9 bases; unmatched junction nucleotides: 4. The CDR3 consists of 16 residues. Germline V lookup: CDR1 SGDLS, CDR2 YYNGEE. This chain's CDR3 is CASSVSGTSGRVEQFF. CDR3 sequence (DNA): TGTGCCAGCAGCGTATCGGGGACTAGCGGGAGGGTTGAGCAGTTCTTC.

Ten or more counts support this clonotype. The chain couples TRBV6-4 to TRBJ2-1; 8 nucleotides match TRBD2. The CDR3 is 14 amino acids. V dropped 3 bases and J dropped 3; count of bases not matched to a gene: 1. Per germline, CDR1 MRHNA and CDR2 SNTAGT. This chain's CDR3 is CASSEAGDYNEQFF. CDR3 DNA: TGTGCCAGCAGTGAAGCGGGGGACTACAATGAGCAGTTCTTC.

This clonotype has ten or more counts. The V call is TRBV12-3 or TRBV12-4, the J call TRBJ2-2; D is undetermined. CDR3 length equals 12 residues. Trimming removed 5 bases at V and 8 bases at J, with 9 bases between. The CDR3 reads CASSRHRGELFF. As DNA, the CDR3 is TGTGCCAGCAGTAGACATCGAGGGGAGCTGTTTTTT.

This clonotype was seen ten or more times. In DNA form, the CDR3 reads TGTGCCAGCAGCGTAGTCGGGAGTGGCGAGCAGTACTTC. Translating it yields CASSVVGSGEQYF. The chain recombines TRBV9 with TRBJ2-7; possibly TRBD2 for D (6 bases). CDR3 length: 13 residues. From germline, CDR1 is SGDLS and CDR2 YYNGEE. Trimming pared 0 bases from V and 6 bases from J, leaving 10 bases between. Based on the CDR3 plus reference TRBV9 and TRBJ2-7, the full variable domain is DSGVTQTPKHLITATGQRVTLRCSPRSGDLSVYWYQQSLDQGLQFLIQYYNGEERAKGNILERFSAQQFPDLHSELNLSSLELGDSALYFCASSVVGSGEQYFGPGTRLTVT.

This clonotype was counted ten times or more. The chain links TRBV10-3 to TRBJ2-5, with TRBD2 identical over 7 bases. Germline trimming cut 5 bases from V and 1 base from J; bases unmatched to any gene: 4. This CDR3 contains 14 residues. The germline V gene encodes CDR1 ENHRY and CDR2 SYGVKD. CDR3 sequence: CAISSPSGQETQYF. Written as DNA, the CDR3 is TGTGCCATCAGTTCCCCTAGCGGCCAAGAGACCCAGTACTTC.

This clonotype was recorded many times. The chain is built from TRBV6-1 and TRBJ1-6; 9 nucleotides align to TRBD1. The CDR3 runs 15 residues. Trimming took 4 bases from V and 6 from J; bases not matched to a gene: 4. Germline loops: CDR1 MNHNS, CDR2 SASEGT. The CDR3 loop reads CASSALTGGNSPLHF. DNA of the CDR3: TGTGCCAGCAGTGCTTTGACAGGGGGTAATTCACCCCTCCACTTT.

This clonotype was seen ten or more times. The chain combines TRBV11-2 with TRBJ2-3; D not resolved. Germline-derived CDR1 and CDR2 are SGHAT and FQNNGV. There are 17 residues in the CDR3. V lost 2 bases and J 2 bases, leaving 17 bases between the germline ends. The CDR3 region is CASSLYVRTSNTDTQYF. As DNA, the CDR3 is TGTGCCAGCAGCTTATATGTAAGGACCTCCAACACAGATACGCAGTATTTT.

Only a few counts were recorded for this clonotype. In DNA form, the CDR3 reads TGTGCCAGCAGCCAAGATCCCTTAGCGGGAGGCCTCCAAGAGACCCAGTACTTC. Its translation: CASSQDPLAGGLQETQYF. V gene TRBV4-2 combines with J gene TRBJ2-5; 10 bases are a match to TRBD2. Germline V CDR1 and CDR2: LGHNA, YNFKEQ. V lost 0 bases, J lost 1 base, and 8 bases stayed unmatched. This CDR3 has 18 residues.

This clonotype was detected many times. The chain uses TRBV5-1 and TRBJ2-7, with 8 nucleotides matching TRBD1. Germline assignment: CDR1 SGHRS and CDR2 YFSETQ. The CDR3 runs 16 residues. The V segment lost 0 bases and the J segment 0 bases; nucleotides outside the gene matches: 5. Here the CDR3 DNA reads TGCGCCAGCAGCTTGGGCCGCGGACAGGGCTCCTACGAGCAGTACTTC. Translated, it gives CASSLGRGQGSYEQYF.